This is a list of T cell receptor beta chains from one sample in a study of T-cell reconstitution after alpha-beta-depleted transplantation in children. MiXCR was run by TCRdb on the PCR reads, yielding one entry per CDR3 protein. The table has hundreds of thousands of distinct CDR3 sequences, about an eighth seen once. The specimen comprised PBMCs, sampled before TCRalphabeta/CD19-depleted stem cell transplant. The receptors were sampled from a girl aged 2 to 10 with congenital amegakaryocytic thrombocytopenia, due to receive a stem cell transplant. Both conserved end residues are part of each CDR3. D genes are given only for firm matches. The size of a clone is reported for some rows only, either as once, few or many, or as a class for expanded clones.

v_call	j_call	d_call	clone_size	cdr3_nt	cdr3_aa
TRBV30	TRBJ2-7	NA	few	TGTGCCTGCCAGGGTCGGAAGTCCTACGAGCAGTACTTC	CACQGRKSYEQYF
TRBV30	TRBJ2-7	NA	few	TGTGCCGGCGACCGGACCACCCATCGGGACGAGCAGTACTTC	CAGDRTTHRDEQYF
TRBV12-3/TRBV12-4	TRBJ1-4	TRBD1	NA	TGTGCCAGCAGCCCCGACAGGGGGGCGGCAGAAAAACTGTTTTTT	CASSPDRGAAEKLFF
TRBV27	TRBJ1-4	NA	many	TGTGCCAGCAGTTTCTCAGGGGAAGGTGAAAAACTGTTTTTT	CASSFSGEGEKLFF
TRBV20-1	TRBJ2-2	TRBD2	many	TGCAGTGCTAAACTAGCGGGAGCGCACACCGGGGAGCTGTTTTTT	CSAKLAGAHTGELFF
TRBV28	TRBJ2-2	TRBD2	many	TGTGCCAGCAGCCCGGGGCTGACTAGCGGGAGGACCGGGGAGCTGTTTTTT	CASSPGLTSGRTGELFF
TRBV12-3/TRBV12-4	TRBJ1-5	NA	many	TGTGCCAGCAGGCTTACACACAGGGGCAATCAGCCCCAGCATTTT	CASRLTHRGNQPQHF
TRBV3-1	TRBJ2-7	NA	many	TGTGCCAGCAGCCATAGTGACAGGAGCTACGAGCAGTACTTC	CASSHSDRSYEQYF
TRBV3-1	TRBJ2-5	NA	many	TGTGCCAGCAGCCAAGAGACCCAGTACTTC	CASSQETQYF
TRBV5-1	TRBJ1-1	TRBD1	NA	TGCGCCAGCAGCTTCCTCGGACAGGGAGCCTTGAACACTGAAGCTTTCTTT	CASSFLGQGALNTEAFF
TRBV2	TRBJ2-1	NA	many	TGTGCCAGCAGTTTCTGGACCTCCTACAATGAGCAGTTCTTC	CASSFWTSYNEQFF
TRBV2	TRBJ2-3	TRBD2	NA	TGTGCCAGCAGTCGTCTAGCGGGCATAGTCACAGATACGCAGTATTTT	CASSRLAGIVTDTQYF
TRBV29-1	TRBJ2-1	TRBD2	many	TGCAGCGTACAATCTAGCGGGAGGGCCTACAATGAGCAGTTCTTC	CSVQSSGRAYNEQFF
TRBV5-1	TRBJ2-7	TRBD1	few	TGCGCCAGCAGCATACAAACCGGGACAGGGCACGAGCAGTACTTC	CASSIQTGTGHEQYF
TRBV2	TRBJ2-4	NA	NA	TGTGCCAGCATCCCGCGCCCCGTAAGTGGTGGGGGCATTCAGTACTTC	CASIPRPVSGGGIQYF
TRBV10-1	TRBJ2-2	NA	many	TGCGCCAGCATGCAGCGGGTAACCGGGGAGCTGTTTTTT	CASMQRVTGELFF
TRBV12-3/TRBV12-4	TRBJ1-5	NA	many	TGTGCCAGCGGGGGACAATGGGAGCATACTAGCAATCAGCCCCAGCATTTT	CASGGQWEHTSNQPQHF
TRBV3-1	TRBJ2-7	NA	NA	TGTGCCAGCAGCCAAGATTTACGAGCGGACGAGCAGTACTTC	CASSQDLRADEQYF
TRBV29-1	TRBJ2-7	TRBD1	many	TGCAGCGTTGAAGATAGGGACAGGCCCTACGAGCAGTACTTC	CSVEDRDRPYEQYF
TRBV20-1	TRBJ2-5	NA	many	TGCAGTGCCCCCAGGGCCGAAGAGACCCAGTACTTC	CSAPRAEETQYF
TRBV6-5	TRBJ2-1	NA	many	TGTGCCAGCAGTTATGGGAGAAACAATGAGCAGTTCTTC	CASSYGRNNEQFF
TRBV12-3/TRBV12-4	TRBJ1-2	NA	many	TGTGCCAGCAGTTTATTCAGTCCCTACTACACCTTC	CASSLFSPYYTF
TRBV5-1	TRBJ2-5	NA	NA	TGCGCCAGCAGCTACGGGACAAGACAAGAGACCCAGTACTTC	CASSYGTRQETQYF
TRBV6-1	TRBJ2-7	NA	few	TGTGCCAGCACCTCGAGAAGGAGCTCCTACGAGCAGTACTTC	CASTSRRSSYEQYF
TRBV5-5	TRBJ1-5	TRBD1	few	TGTGCCAGCAGCTTTACTGCAGGGGGGCTGAGCAATCAGCCCCAGCATTTT	CASSFTAGGLSNQPQHF